A selection of T cell receptor beta chains follows, all from one sample in a study of blood T cells in healthy people across ages. Via MiXCR, TCRdb re-called the 5' RACE reads, giving one row per CDR3 protein. The sample yields 850,000 to 1,300,000 distinct CDR3 sequences, over 35% seen once. The sequenced sample consisted of blood. The origin of the receptors is a woman aged 55-75 years in good health. Both conserved end residues are part of each CDR3. D genes are given only for firm matches. Some rows mark clone size as missing; the rest say once, few, many or name a class of expanded clone.

>TRBV20-1|few|TRBJ2-3|-
CSAESPTDTQYF
TGCAGTGCTGAGAGCCCCACAGATACGCAGTATTTT
>TRBV2|-|TRBJ1-1|-
CASRTDSLNTEAFF
TGTGCCAGCAGGACCGACAGCTTGAACACTGAAGCTTTCTTT
>TRBV29-1|few|TRBJ2-4|-
CSVAVSGAINIQYF
TGCAGCGTGGCGGTCAGTGGGGCCATTAACATTCAGTACTTC
>TRBV3-1|-|TRBJ2-1|TRBD2
CASGLTQNPGGDEQFF
TGTGCCAGCGGCCTCACGCAGAACCCGGGAGGTGATGAGCAGTTCTTC
>TRBV11-2|-|TRBJ2-1|TRBD2
CASSLNSPSGEQFF
TGTGCCAGCAGCTTAAACTCCCCTAGCGGTGAGCAGTTCTTC
>TRBV6-5|once|TRBJ2-1|TRBD2
CAGSSPGTSGVVQFF
TGTGCCGGCAGCTCCCCCGGGACTAGCGGGGTCGTGCAGTTCTTC
>TRBV20-1|-|TRBJ2-7|-
CSTRSSQGSSYEQYF
TGCAGTACTAGATCTAGCCAGGGAAGCTCCTACGAGCAGTACTTC
>TRBV7-9|-|TRBJ2-3|-
CASSFLATTQYF
TGTGCCAGCAGCTTCCTGGCAACAACGCAGTATTTT
>TRBV6-6|-|TRBJ2-7|-
CASSYSLEPYEQYF
TGTGCCAGCAGTTACTCGTTGGAGCCCTACGAGCAGTACTTC
>TRBV20-1|-|TRBJ1-2|TRBD1
CSALGTGGVYGYTF
TGCAGTGCACTGGGGACAGGGGGTGTCTATGGCTACACCTTC
>TRBV5-1|-|TRBJ2-2|TRBD2
CASSLIAGGNGELFF
TGCGCCAGCAGCTTGATTGCGGGAGGTAACGGGGAGCTGTTTTTT
>TRBV6-5|-|TRBJ2-1|-
CASQRGAGSNEQFF
TGTGCCAGCCAAAGGGGGGCGGGGAGCAATGAGCAGTTCTTC
>TRBV29-1|many|TRBJ2-3|-
CSVLTGLGTDTQYF
TGCAGCGTATTGACAGGCCTTGGGACAGATACGCAGTATTTT
>TRBV20-1|few|TRBJ2-4|-
CSGTLLNIQYF
TGCAGTGGGACCTTACTAAACATTCAGTACTTC
>TRBV15|few|TRBJ2-1|TRBD2
CATSREGSGAYNEQFF
TGTGCCACCAGCAGAGAGGGTAGCGGGGCATACAATGAGCAGTTCTTC